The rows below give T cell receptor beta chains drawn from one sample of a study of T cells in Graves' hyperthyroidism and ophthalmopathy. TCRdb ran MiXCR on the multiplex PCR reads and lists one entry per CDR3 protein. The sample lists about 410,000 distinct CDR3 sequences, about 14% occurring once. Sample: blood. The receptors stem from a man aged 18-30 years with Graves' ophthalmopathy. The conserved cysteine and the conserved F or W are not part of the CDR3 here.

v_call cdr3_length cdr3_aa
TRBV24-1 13 ATSDLTGAYNEQF
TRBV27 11 ASSLASYAEAF
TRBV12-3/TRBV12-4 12 ASTIQGGQETQY
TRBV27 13 ASSFSSTSGNTIY
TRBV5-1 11 ASSPEGQYAQY
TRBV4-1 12 ASSQDGTTDTQY
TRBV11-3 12 ASSGNRVNYGYT
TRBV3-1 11 ASTTAGYYGYT
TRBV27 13 ASNPLRGSRNEQF
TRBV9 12 ASSERGVGQPQH
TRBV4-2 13 ASSQDPSGTGELF
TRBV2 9 ASSEAVVEY
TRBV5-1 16 ASSLAGVAQFSYNEQF
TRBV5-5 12 ASSLDTVNYGYT
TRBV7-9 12 ASSILTGPEKLF
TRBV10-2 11 ASSEGVSGELF
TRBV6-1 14 ASSENILGPKETQY
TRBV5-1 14 ASSFGTGEGYNEQF
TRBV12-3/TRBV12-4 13 ASSLLGPGLGEAF
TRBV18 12 ASSPQTDGNTIY
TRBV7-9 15 ASSFYPPDSRNTEAF
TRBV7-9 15 ASSLGWKGQGTFGYT
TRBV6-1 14 ASSEWGLAGLDTQY
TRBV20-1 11 SASQVSGETQY
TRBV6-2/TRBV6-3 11 ASRREEPTEAF
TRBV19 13 ASRGQGGMNTEAF
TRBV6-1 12 ASLGGEYYYGYT
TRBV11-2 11 ASSLPSGEKQF
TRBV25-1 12 ASSEWRDENIQY
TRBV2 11 ASSGITGLEQY
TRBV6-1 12 ASSEGRDTDTQY
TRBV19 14 ASITVGTGIGNTIY
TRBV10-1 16 ASSESNGGVMGTGELF
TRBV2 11 ASSWTNTGELF
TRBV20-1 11 SAGVAGRDGYT
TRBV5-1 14 ASSLGTVSSYNEQF
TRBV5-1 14 ASSPTSGTGTDTQY
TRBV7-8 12 ASSLAVGGGGYT
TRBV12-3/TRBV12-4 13 ASSLASGGAVKQY
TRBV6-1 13 ASSEAALGNQPQH
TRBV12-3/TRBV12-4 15 ASRRLGVAADLNEQF
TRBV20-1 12 SASQRAPGETQY
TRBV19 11 ASTDRGRYGYT
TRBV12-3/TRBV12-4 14 ASSPEGGAGNQPQH
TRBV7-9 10 ASSQVSETQY
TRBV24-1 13 ATSDRSTPSGDYT
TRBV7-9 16 ASSLRDGGALDDYGYT
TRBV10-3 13 AITPSQGASYEQY